The 23 T cell receptor beta chains presented below share a single source sample, sequenced in a study of T cell changes during pregnancy in multiple sclerosis. Libraries were prepared by immunoSEQ multiplex PCR; TCRdb keeps only in-frame clonotypes and omits some of them. The sample consists of tens of thousands of clones, almost 90% of them appearing once. The sequencing used peripheral blood, collected after pregnancy. The receptors here all came from a female donor in good health, enrolled as a control in a pregnancy study.

The chain has TRBV6-1 and TRBJ2-3, with TRBD2 matching over 8 bases. The CDR3 runs 16 residues. The germline gives CDR1 MNHNS, CDR2 SASEGT. The ends lost 3 bases at V and 4 bases at J; junction bases unmatched: 9. In DNA form, the CDR3 reads TGTGCCAGCAGTGAGTACGGGCGGGAGGTCTCAGATACGCAGTATTTT. This codes for CASSEYGREVSDTQYF.

The chain is built from TRBV6-4 and TRBJ2-3; 9 bases agree with TRBD2. The germline V gene encodes CDR1 MRHNA and CDR2 SNTAGT. V trimming: 3 bases; J trimming: 0 bases; junction bases outside the gene matches: 1. This CDR3 has 15 residues. CDR3 nucleotide sequence: TGTGCCAGCAGTGAGAGCGGGGGGAGCACAGATACGCAGTATTTT. Protein product: CASSESGGSTDTQYF.

The chain employs TRBV6-5 and TRBJ2-7; 11 nucleotides match TRBD2. Germline V gene sequence: CDR1 MNHEY, CDR2 SVGAGI. CDR3 length: 15 residues. J lost 3 bases, V lost 6 bases, and 7 bases had no gene match. Here the CDR3 reads CASSRGTSGGYEQYF. The CDR3 coding sequence is TGTGCCAGCAGCCGGGGGACTAGCGGAGGCTACGAGCAGTACTTC.

The V gene is TRBV6-1, the J gene TRBJ1-6, with 7 bases matching TRBD1. The junction had 4 bases not matched to a gene; V was cut back by 7 bases and J by 10 bases. This CDR3 has 12 residues. The germline gives CDR1 MNHNS, CDR2 SASEGT. CDR3 region: CASKGTASPLHF. For the CDR3, the DNA is TGTGCCAGCAAAGGGACAGCGTCACCCCTCCACTTT.

This chain links TRBV19 with TRBJ2-1; perhaps TRBD2 as D (5 bases). V lost 3 bases to trimming and J lost 8 bases, with 11 bases between them. Germline assignment: CDR1 LNHDA and CDR2 SQIVND (reference sequence). The CDR3 spans 13 residues. Here the CDR3 reads CASSIRRSYEQFF. The DNA for the CDR3 is TGTGCCAGTAGTATTAGGAGGTCTTATGAGCAGTTCTTC.

This CDR3 is CASPPAQETGNEQFF. CDR3 DNA sequence: TGTGCCAGTCCACCCGCCCAAGAGACTGGCAATGAGCAGTTCTTC. The J gene is TRBJ2-1, the V gene TRBV7-9; D uncertain. There are 15 residues in the CDR3. V lost 9 bases and J 6 bases, leaving 21 bases between the germline ends. Germline loops: CDR1 SEHNR, CDR2 FQNEAQ (reference sequence).

The chain links TRBV6-1 to TRBJ2-3; tentatively, D is TRBD2 (5 bases). The CDR3 covers 17 residues. Between the trimmed V and J ends, which lost 3 bases and 1 base, there was a span of 17 bases. Germline CDR1 is MNHNS and CDR2 is SASEGT. DNA of the CDR3: TGTGCCAGCAGTGATACGGTCGGGCGGGTACGCACAGATACGCAGTATTTT. It specifies CASSDTVGRVRTDTQYF.

J is TRBJ2-1 and V is TRBV4-3; 8 bases fit TRBD2. V lost 4 bases, J lost 8 bases, and 4 bases stayed unmatched. The CDR3 is 13 residues long. CDR1 and CDR2 from the germline V gene are LGHNA and YSLEER. For the CDR3, the DNA is TGCGCCAGCAGCCGGACTAGCTTGCATGAGCAGTTCTTC. Amino acids: CASSRTSLHEQFF.

The chain is built from TRBV7-6 and TRBJ1-2, with 11 bases fitting TRBD1. Trimming removed 1 base from V and 0 bases from J; junction bases left unmatched: 10. This CDR3 is built from 19 residues. Germline V gene data show CDR1 as SGHVS and CDR2 as FNYEAQ. The CDR3 spells CASSLVGKGQGDSNYGYTF. DNA of the CDR3: TGTGCCAGCAGCTTAGTGGGTAAGGGACAGGGGGACTCTAACTATGGCTACACCTTC.

This clone came up once. This chain joins TRBV7-8 and TRBJ2-2; 13 bases match TRBD2. V gave up 2 bases and J gave up 6 bases; unmatched junction bases: 12. This CDR3 spans 19 amino acids. Germline loops: CDR1 SGHVS, CDR2 FQNEAQ. CDR3 sequence: CASSLRSLAGGPSAGELFF. The CDR3 nucleotides read TGTGCCAGCAGCTTAAGGTCACTAGCGGGAGGGCCAAGCGCCGGGGAGCTGTTTTTT.

This clone showed up just a few times. V and J are TRBV9 and TRBJ2-3; 12 nucleotides match TRBD2. V lost 2 bases, J lost 1 base, and 8 bases stayed unmatched. This CDR3 is built from 18 residues. Germline CDR1 is SGDLS and CDR2 is YYNGEE. The CDR3: CASSVSGTSGPGTDTQYF. The CDR3 coding sequence is TGTGCCAGCAGCGTTAGTGGGACTAGCGGGCCCGGCACAGATACGCAGTATTTT. The entire variable domain, with the rest obtained from reference TRBV9 and TRBJ2-3, is as follows: DSGVTQTPKHLITATGQRVTLRCSPRSGDLSVYWYQQSLDQGLQFLIQYYNGEERAKGNILERFSAQQFPDLHSELNLSSLELGDSALYFCASSVSGTSGPGTDTQYFGPGTRLTVL.

This clone has a single count. V and J are TRBV4-3 and TRBJ1-2; D is uncertain. From germline, CDR1 is LGHNA and CDR2 YSLEER. V gave up 6 bases and J gave up 4 bases, with 18 bases separating them. The CDR3 has 15 residues. Here the CDR3 reads CASSPSGRVIYGYTF. CDR3 coding DNA: TGCGCCAGCAGTCCGTCGGGGAGGGTGATCTATGGCTACACCTTC.

This clone was recorded only once. The J gene is TRBJ2-1, the V gene TRBV27; TRBD2 matches 10 bases. With 5 bases clipped from V and 7 bases from J, the junction kept 5 bases outside the gene matches. The CDR3 spans 14 residues. CDR1 is MNHEY, CDR2 SMNVEV, per germline (reference sequence). The CDR3 region has the DNA TGTGCCAGCAGTAGCGGGGGGGCCGAGAATGAGCAGTTCTTC. Translating gives CASSSGGAENEQFF.

This clone was counted once. This chain connects TRBV18 to TRBJ1-3, with TRBD1 matching 10 bases. From germline, CDR1 is KGHSH and CDR2 LQKENI. The CDR3 consists of 17 residues. V shed 3 bases, J shed 4 bases, and the junction held 9 bases outside the gene matches. The CDR3 loop reads CASSPVPGQGSGNTIYF. The CDR3 DNA sequence: TGTGCCAGCTCACCTGTCCCGGGACAGGGGTCGGGAAACACCATATATTTT.

V and J are TRBV11-2 and TRBJ1-5, with D maybe TRBD1 (6 bases). This CDR3 comprises 15 residues. Germline CDR1 SGHAT, CDR2 FQNNGV. The V gene lost 5 bases and the J gene lost 3 bases, with 14 bases spanning the gap. DNA for the CDR3: TGTGCCAGCAGCCCAACGGGGGGGCCCAATCAGCCCCAGCATTTT. Translation: CASSPTGGPNQPQHF.

The genes are TRBV11-1 and TRBJ2-3, with 9 bases that match TRBD2. Germline CDR1 and CDR2: SGHAT and FQDESV (reference sequence). J lost 0 bases, V lost 3 bases, and 7 bases had no gene match. The CDR3 is 17 amino acids. The DNA of the CDR3 is TGTGCCAGCAGCTTGGTGACTAGCGGAACTAGCACAGATACGCAGTATTTT. Its protein product is CASSLVTSGTSTDTQYF.

V gene TRBV7-6 combines with J gene TRBJ2-1; 13 bases line up with TRBD2. From germline, CDR1 is SGHVS and CDR2 FNYEAQ. V lost 5 bases and J lost 6; bases outside the gene matches: 1. CDR3 length: 14 amino acids. The CDR3 loop is CASSRLAGGNEQFF. The CDR3 DNA follows: TGTGCCAGCAGCCGACTAGCGGGAGGCAATGAGCAGTTCTTC.

The chain links TRBV5-4 to TRBJ2-1; TRBD2 agrees at 8 bases. The germline gives CDR1 SGHNT, CDR2 YYREEE (reference sequence). The CDR3 runs 14 residues. Trimming removed 0 bases from V and 7 bases from J; junction bases left unmatched: 3. CDR3 in DNA: TGTGCCAGCAGCTTGGGCGGGAGGTTAAATGAGCAGTTCTTC. Translated: CASSLGGRLNEQFF.

The V gene is TRBV7-9, the J gene TRBJ2-7; TRBD2 is a possible D gene (5 bases). CDR3 length equals 13 residues. Germline V CDR1 and CDR2: SEHNR, FQNEAQ (reference sequence). V was trimmed by 7 bases and J by 4 bases, leaving 14 bases between them. The CDR3 DNA sequence: TGTGCCAGCATGGAGCTAGCAGGTTACGAGCAGTACTTC. Its translation: CASMELAGYEQYF.

The rearrangement uses TRBV10-3 and TRBJ2-7; 12 bases are shared with TRBD2. V was pared by 4 bases and J by 2 bases, with 12 bases of the junction left unmatched. Germline-derived CDR1 and CDR2 are ENHRY and SYGVKD. This CDR3 has 18 amino acids. The DNA for the CDR3 is TGTGCCATCAGTGTTAAATCTAGCGGGAGGGACGTTGCCTACGAGCAGTACTTC. Translation gives CAISVKSSGRDVAYEQYF.

V and J are TRBV7-8 and TRBJ2-3, with 8 bases fitting TRBD1. V lost 0 bases and J lost 4; bases outside the gene matches: 3. The CDR3 totals 15 residues. The germline V gene has CDR1 SGHVS and CDR2 FQNEAQ. CDR3 region: CASSLATGEADTQYF. The CDR3 nucleotides read TGTGCCAGCAGCTTAGCGACAGGGGAGGCAGATACGCAGTATTTT. The full variable domain, its missing parts supplied by reference TRBV7-8 and TRBJ2-3, is GAGVSQSPRYKVAKRGQDVALRCDPISGHVSLFWYQQALGQGPEFLTYFQNEAQLDKSGLPSDRFFAERPEGSVSTLKIQRTQQEDSAVYLCASSLATGEADTQYFGPGTRLTVL.

V is TRBV2 and J is TRBJ2-2; 11 bases are a match to TRBD1. The CDR3 is 15 amino acids. CDR1 is SNHLY, CDR2 FYNNEI, per germline. V was pared by 3 bases and J by 4 bases, with 1 base of the junction left unmatched. As DNA, the CDR3 is TGTGCCAGCAGTGAGGACAGGGGGCTCACCGGGGAGCTGTTTTTT. Translation gives CASSEDRGLTGELFF.

The CDR3 is CAWSLASYTYEQYF. CDR3 DNA sequence: TGTGCCTGGAGTCTCGCGTCTTATACCTACGAGCAGTACTTC. This rearrangement joins TRBV30 to TRBJ2-7, with no clear D. V lost 2 bases and J lost 2, with 13 bases in between. Germline-derived CDR1 and CDR2 are GTSNPN and SVGIG (reference sequence). The CDR3 spans 14 residues. Variable domain in full (rest from reference TRBV30 and TRBJ2-7): SQTIHQWPATLVQPVGSPLSLECTVEGTSNPNLYWYRQAAGRGLQLLFYSVGIGQISSEVPQNLSASRPQDRQFILSSKKLLLSDSGFYLCAWSLASYTYEQYFGPGTRLTVT.